Sequencing of this T cell receptor (beta chain) was carried out in a study of T cells in Graves' hyperthyroidism and ophthalmopathy. This clonotype was picked up many times. What it binds is unknown. Diagnosing involved the use of clinical symptoms, serum thyroxine and TRAb, thyroid ultrasound and orbital computed tomography. The CDR3 is 14 amino acids. CDR1 GTSNPN and CDR2 SVGIG come from the germline V gene (reference sequence). The V end lost 4 bases, the J end lost 7 bases, and 16 bases lay between the germline ends. Study-level points and caveats: Researchers found most expanded thyroid clonotypes above 0.001 in blood as well. Researchers report that a 13 V-J model separated ophthalmopathy from stable hyperthyroidism.

The investigators amplified TCR beta CDR3 regions from RNA transcripts. The TCR CDR3 first-round RT-PCR relied on the HTBI primer set. TCRdb used MiXCR to reprocess the multiplex PCR reads, holding one entry per CDR3 protein. Of roughly 180,000 distinct CDR3 sequences in the sample, 9.4% are singletons; the top ten hold approximately 20%. The receptor comes from a woman aged 18-35 years with Graves' hyperthyroidism that later progressed to Graves' ophthalmopathy. Sequenced input: blood. The chain carries TRBV30 and TRBJ1-4, with D perhaps TRBD1 (6 bases). The CDR3 bases are TGTGCCTGGAACCTTTTGGGGGCAGGTGAAAAACTGTTTTTT. It specifies CAWNLLGAGEKLFF.